Below, 2 T cell receptor beta chains from the same sample are listed, as sequenced in a study of T cell clusters in autoimmune cytopenias. TRB amplification used approximately 0.25 ug of peripheral blood genomic DNA. TRB was amplified by touch-down multiplex PCR, primer pools A and B combined. With the multiplex PCR reads reprocessed, TCRdb shows one record per CDR3 protein and no DNA. In total, the table holds 3,500 to 4,000 distinct CDR3 sequences. This same sample was also taken into another study, of T cell repertoires in aging, cancer and after chemotherapy.

The material sequenced was peripheral blood. These receptors were collected from a human donor in good health.

CDR3 sequence: CASSLAQGIFGTQYF. The chain carries TRBV27 and TRBJ2-5; TCRdb reports TRBD1, a call that lacks DNA to check it against. The germline CDR1 and CDR2 sequences are MNHEY and SMNVEV (reference sequence). The CDR3 covers 15 residues.

This clonotype is classed as medium-sized by frequency. The rearrangement uses TRBV11-1 and TRBJ2-3; TCRdb names TRBD2, which stays unverified in the absence of DNA. This CDR3 comprises 16 residues. From germline, CDR1 is SGHAT and CDR2 FQDESV (reference sequence). CDR3 region: CASSPGLAPGTDTQYF. Combining the CDR3 with reference TRBV11-1 and TRBJ2-3 gives the whole variable domain EAEVAQSPRYKITEKSQAVAFWCDPISGHATLYWYRQILGQGPELLVQFQDESVVDDSQLPKDRFSAERLKGVDSTLKIQPAELGDSAMYLCASSPGLAPGTDTQYFGPGTRLTVL.